The 14 T cell receptor beta chains below come from one sample, sequenced in a study of CD8+ T cells in alopecia areata. Following RNA extraction, reverse transcription yielded cDNA that acted as the sequencing template. TCRdb keeps only in-frame clones here, not all; method: immunoSEQ multiplex PCR. The repertoire holds about 200,000 clones, with about 60% as singletons. Sequencing used CD4+ T cells sorted from blood, obtained at week 0. Receptor source: a human donor with alopecia areata.

This clone has more than one count but fewer than ten. The CDR3 loop is CASSGQAGQPQHF. CDR3 coding DNA: TGCGCCAGCAGTGGACAGGCCGGCCAGCCCCAGCATTTT. The rearrangement links TRBV10-1 to TRBJ1-5; perhaps TRBD1 as D (6 bases). The CDR3 loop spans 13 amino acids. V was shortened by 4 bases and J by 7 bases, with 11 bases between the two germline ends. Looked up from germline, CDR1 is WNHNN and CDR2 is SYGVQD (reference sequence).

The chain carries TRBV29-1 and TRBJ1-1; D may be TRBD1 (6 bases). Germline V gene data show CDR1 as SQVTM and CDR2 as ANQGSEA. This CDR3 is 11 amino acids long. The CDR3 is CSSRGNTEAFF. CDR3 bases: TGCAGTTCCAGGGGGAACACTGAAGCTTTCTTT.

The V call is TRBV6-5, the J call TRBJ1-6; D may be TRBD1 (5 bases). The germline V and J ends were trimmed by 3 bases and 18 bases, with 21 bases remaining between them. There are 14 residues in the CDR3. Germline CDR1 reads MNHEY; CDR2 reads SVGAGI. As DNA, the CDR3 is TGTGCCAGCAGTTATAATACCCGACAGAGCGTAGCCCACTTT. Amino acids: CASSYNTRQSVAHF.

The chain employs TRBV2 and TRBJ1-1, with D possibly matching TRBD1 (6 bases). CDR3 size: 14 residues. Germline V gene lookup returns CDR1 SNHLY and CDR2 FYNNEI. V was pared by 7 bases and J by 3 bases, with 15 bases between. CDR3 sequence (DNA): TGTGCCAGCACCAGACAGGCGCTCTACACTGAAGCTTTCTTT. Protein product: CASTRQALYTEAFF. Together with reference TRBV2 and TRBJ1-1, the CDR3 gives the full variable domain: EPEVTQTPSHQVTQMGQEVILRCVPISNHLYFYWYRQILGQKVEFLVSFYNNEISEKSEIFDDQFSVERPDGSNFTLKIRSTKLEDSAMYFCASTRQALYTEAFFGQGTRLTVV.

There are a few counts of this clone. The CDR3 sequence: CAGSERGYNEQFF. CDR3 in DNA: TGTGCCGGATCAGAGCGGGGATACAATGAGCAGTTCTTC. V is TRBV10-3 and J is TRBJ2-1, with TRBD2 matching over 7 bases. This CDR3 spans 13 amino acids. The germline V gene has CDR1 ENHRY and CDR2 SYGVKD. The V segment lost 11 bases and the J segment 4 bases; nucleotides outside the gene matches: 8.

J is TRBJ2-5 and V is TRBV10-3; 7 bases line up with TRBD2. The junction had 10 bases not matched to a gene; V was cut back by 5 bases and J by 4 bases. In germline, CDR1 is ENHRY, CDR2 SYGVKD. This CDR3 spans 15 amino acids. CDR3 nucleotide sequence: TGTGCCATCAGTCCCGGGACTAATCCAGGAGAGACCCAGTACTTC. Translated, it gives CAISPGTNPGETQYF.

This chain connects TRBV9 to TRBJ1-6; 7 bases match TRBD1. CDR1 is SGDLS and CDR2 is YYNGEE in the germline V gene. With V trimmed by 0 bases and J by 6 bases, 6 bases remained unmatched. The CDR3 has 16 amino acids. CDR3 region: CASSVDRGAANSPLHF. The CDR3 DNA is TGTGCCAGCAGCGTAGACAGGGGAGCGGCTAATTCACCCCTCCACTTT.

This clone was picked up a small number of times. J is TRBJ1-1 and V is TRBV29-1, with 7 positions matching TRBD1. J was trimmed by 3 bases and V by 6 bases; bases with no gene match: 7. The CDR3 contains 13 residues. The germline gives CDR1 SQVTM, CDR2 ANQGSEA. The CDR3 sequence: CSVDTGVHTEAFF. CDR3 coding DNA: TGCAGCGTGGACACAGGGGTACACACTGAAGCTTTCTTT.

This clone has a handful of counts. The genes are TRBV29-1 and TRBJ1-3, with D uncertain. This CDR3 has 11 amino acids. The V end lost 5 bases, the J end lost 2 bases, and 4 bases lay between the germline ends. In germline, CDR1 is SQVTM, CDR2 ANQGSEA. The CDR3 DNA follows: TGCAGCGTTAAAGCTGGAAACACCATATATTTT. This gives the protein CSVKAGNTIYF.

This CDR3 is CASSQDLRHYGYTF. The CDR3 nucleotides are TGTGCCAGCAGCCAAGATCTCAGGCACTATGGCTACACCTTC. The chain uses TRBV14 and TRBJ1-2; D is uncertain. Between the trimmed V and J ends, which lost 0 bases and 3 bases, there was a span of 8 bases. Germline CDR1 is SGHDN and CDR2 is FVKESK. The CDR3 length is 14 residues.

The rearrangement uses TRBV5-1 and TRBJ2-6, with 8 bases identical to TRBD2. Losses at the gene ends were 2 bases for V and 2 bases for J; bases not matched to a gene: 6. The CDR3 is 17 amino acids. Germline loops: CDR1 SGHRS, CDR2 YFSETQ. In DNA, the CDR3 is TGCGCCAGCAGCTTTTCCAGCGGGGGTGCTGGGGCCAACGTCCTGACTTTC. Translating it yields CASSFSSGGAGANVLTF.

This clone was recorded a few times. The sample contains more than one DNA sequence encoding this CDR3. The chain employs TRBV7-9 and TRBJ1-1; D is uncertain. The germline V and J ends were trimmed by 5 bases and 1 base, with 8 bases remaining between them. CDR3 length: 13 residues. CDR1 is SEHNR and CDR2 is FQNEAQ in the germline V gene (reference sequence). The CDR3 DNA is TGTGCCAGCAGCCTCCGGGGGAACACTGAAGCTTTCTTT. This translates into CASSLRGNTEAFF.

This clone was seen a few times. The CDR3 bases are TGCGCCAGCAGCTCAGGACTAGTAGGTCGCAATGAGCAGTTCTTC. Amino acid sequence: CASSSGLVGRNEQFF. The chain links TRBV5-1 to TRBJ2-1, with 7 bases matching TRBD2. Losses at the gene ends were 3 bases for V and 6 bases for J; bases not matched to a gene: 9. CDR1 is SGHRS and CDR2 is YFSETQ in the germline V gene. CDR3 length equals 15 residues.

The chain is built from TRBV10-3 and TRBJ2-2; 11 bases match TRBD1. With 10 bases clipped from V and 6 bases from J, the junction kept 7 bases outside the gene matches. Germline lookup yields CDR1 ENHRY and CDR2 SYGVKD. The CDR3 is 14 residues long. CDR3: CATKGTGGSGELFF. CDR3 DNA: TGTGCCACGAAAGGGACAGGGGGATCCGGGGAGCTGTTTTTT.